This TCR beta chain was found in a study of breast tumors, draining lymph nodes, adjacent tissues (dated by TCRdb to the mid-2010s). About the full investigation: The study compared TCR beta repertoires across tumor, adjacent nontumor tissue and axillary lymph nodes from breast cancer patients. The study was designed to assess the relationships and possible T-cell exchange between tumor, surrounding tissue and draining lymph node repertoires in human breast cancer.

This clonotype showed up many times. The target of this receptor is not known. It has no much larger one-base neighbor in the sample; base qualities were not kept. From the cysteine up to the phenylalanine, the CDR3 has a length of 15 residues. The retained sequence is limited to the CDR3, 45 bases, with the frame set at the first base. The germline V gene specifies SGDLS as CDR1 and YYNGEE as CDR2. V is trimmed back by 1 base and J by 7 bases, and the junction contains 9 bases that no gene match accounts for. The instrument was an Illumina HiSeq 2000. Multiplex PCR amplification was used to generate the TCR beta chain libraries. The amplified TCR beta chain products were analyzed by high-throughput sequencing. The public reads were reprocessed in TCRdb via fastp at Q25 and MiXCR, keeping in-frame beta chains. Each entry is one CDR3 protein sequence, shown with its most common DNA and genes. The sample table lists about 180,000 distinct CDR3 sequences, 25% to 40% of them with a count of one. Clones ranked in the top ten supply approximately 4.3% of the sample.

Lymph node samples came from the axillary draining lymph nodes of breast cancer patients. Study-level results and caveats: The data were considered consistent with most tumor T cells being derived from the lymph node and subsequently expanding within tumor tissue. Tumor T-cell repertoires showed less diversity than lymph node repertoires and more diversity than nontumor tissue repertoires, and tumor T-cell repertoires showed preferential V and J gene usage. The conclusion that tumor T cells originate in lymph nodes was presented as consistent with a hypothesis rather than as directly demonstrated. Tumor and nontumor tissue repertoires were significantly more similar in luminal-like than in basal-like breast cancer.

Source material: axillary lymph node tissue. This receptor was identified in a female donor with breast cancer. Some clones in this sample may be carry-over from other donors' samples. The rearrangement joined TRBV9 to TRBJ1-2; 8 bases in the junction line up with TRBD1. The CDR3 region: CASSVLAGQAGGYTF. The DNA is TGTGCCAGCAGCGTACTGGCGGGACAGGCGGGTGGCTACACCTTC.